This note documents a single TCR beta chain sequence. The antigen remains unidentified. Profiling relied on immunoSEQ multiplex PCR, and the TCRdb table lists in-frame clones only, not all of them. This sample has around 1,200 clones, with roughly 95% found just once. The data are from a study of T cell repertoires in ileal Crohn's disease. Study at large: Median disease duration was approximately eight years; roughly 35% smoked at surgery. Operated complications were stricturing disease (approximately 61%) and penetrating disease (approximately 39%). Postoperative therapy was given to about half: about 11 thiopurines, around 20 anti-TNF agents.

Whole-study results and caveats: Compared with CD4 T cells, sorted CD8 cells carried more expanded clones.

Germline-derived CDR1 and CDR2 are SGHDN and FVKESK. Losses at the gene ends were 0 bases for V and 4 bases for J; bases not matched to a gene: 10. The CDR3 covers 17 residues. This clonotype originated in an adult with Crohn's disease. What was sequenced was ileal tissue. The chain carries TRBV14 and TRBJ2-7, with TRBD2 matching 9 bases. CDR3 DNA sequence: TGTGCCAGCAGCCAAGATCGTAGCGGGGGACCGGGATACGAGCAGTACTTC. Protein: CASSQDRSGGPGYEQYF.